Reported below is one T cell receptor beta chain. CDR1 is SGHTA and CDR2 is FQGNSA in the germline V gene. V was shortened by 10 bases and J by 5 bases, with 12 bases between the two germline ends. This CDR3 contains 13 residues. The data stem from a study of blood T cell repertoires in COVID-19. Study overall: Samples came from the United States, Italy and Spain, spanning acute and convalescent COVID-19. The cDNA or gDNA used as material had been derived from T cells, B-cell-depleted T cells, or PBMCs.

In the study's own analysis: It was from reference gene primer amplification that nucleated cell counts were estimated. Method: immunoSEQ multiplex PCR; TCRdb's copy keeps in-frame clones and lacks some. From that table come the V and J calls and clone size; the DNA was used to work out D and trimming. Here the sample spans 59,000 or so clones, roughly 93% being singletons. Sequencing input: peripheral blood. This TCR derives from a human donor in a cohort sampled during active COVID-19. This chain uses TRBV7-2 with TRBJ1-6, with a possible D match to TRBD1 (5 bases). The CDR3 reads CATGRRNNSPLHF. The CDR3 nucleotides read TGTGCCACAGGGCGACGGAATAATTCACCCCTCCACTTT.